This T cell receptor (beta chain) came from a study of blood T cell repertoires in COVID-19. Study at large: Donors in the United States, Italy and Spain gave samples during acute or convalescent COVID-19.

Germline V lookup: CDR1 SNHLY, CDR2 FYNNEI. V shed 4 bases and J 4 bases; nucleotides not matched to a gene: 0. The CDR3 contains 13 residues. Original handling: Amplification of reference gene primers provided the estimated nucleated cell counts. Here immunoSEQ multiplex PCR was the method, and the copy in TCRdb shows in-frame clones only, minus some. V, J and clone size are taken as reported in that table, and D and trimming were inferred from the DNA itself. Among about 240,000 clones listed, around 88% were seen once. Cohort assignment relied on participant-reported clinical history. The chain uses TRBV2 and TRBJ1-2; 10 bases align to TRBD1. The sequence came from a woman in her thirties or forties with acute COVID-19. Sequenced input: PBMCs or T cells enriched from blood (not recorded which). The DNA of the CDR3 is TGTGCCAGCAGTGGGGACAGGGGCTATGGCTACACCTTC. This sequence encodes CASSGDRGYGYTF.